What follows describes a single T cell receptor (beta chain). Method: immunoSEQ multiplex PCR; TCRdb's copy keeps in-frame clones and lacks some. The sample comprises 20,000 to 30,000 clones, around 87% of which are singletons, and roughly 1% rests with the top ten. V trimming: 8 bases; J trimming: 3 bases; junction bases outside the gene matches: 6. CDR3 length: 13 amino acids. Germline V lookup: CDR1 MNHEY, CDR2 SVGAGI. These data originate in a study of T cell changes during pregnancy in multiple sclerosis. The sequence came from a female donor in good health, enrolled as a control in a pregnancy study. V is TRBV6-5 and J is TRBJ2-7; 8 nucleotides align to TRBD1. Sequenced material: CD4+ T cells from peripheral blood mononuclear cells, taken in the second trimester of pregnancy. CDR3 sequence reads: CASQTGGSYEQYF. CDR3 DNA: TGTGCCAGCCAAACAGGGGGTAGCTACGAGCAGTACTTC.